This T cell receptor beta chain appears in the sequencing data of a study of post-analysis software for immune sequencing data. Study findings and constraints: TRBV5-6, TRBV5-1 and TRBV20-1 belonged to a set of roughly 5 TRBV segments that were more frequent in patients than controls.

Unique molecular identifiers were built into the TCR beta cDNA libraries. MiXCR, run by TCRdb on the PCR reads, gives a single entry per CDR3 protein. Of 650,000 to 900,000 distinct CDR3 sequences in the sample, 46% are singletons; the top ten hold just under 5%. This clonotype was picked up a small number of times. Its antigen is unidentified. Germline V lookup: CDR1 LGHNA, CDR2 YSLEER. This CDR3 comprises 16 residues. The germline V and J ends were trimmed by 1 base and 0 bases, with 13 bases remaining between them. Sample: blood. This TCR derives from a girl aged 10 to 17 with multiple sclerosis. This chain links TRBV4-3 with TRBJ2-7; D ambiguous. The CDR3 nucleotides are TGCGCCAGCAGCCAAGCATTCGGCACAGTCTCCTACGAGCAGTACTTC. Protein product: CASSQAFGTVSYEQYF.